One sample yielded the 21 T cell receptor beta chains listed below, sequenced in a study of OX40 agonist ivuxolimab in advanced cancers. Data came from immunoSEQ multiplex PCR; TCRdb stores just in-frame clones and leaves some out. The table has roughly 60,000 clones, 84% seen once. This specimen was CD4+ or CD8+ T cells sorted from blood, taken in a trial of the OX40 agonist ivuxolimab. The receptors derive from an adult with an advanced solid tumor such as melanoma, head and neck, liver or kidney cancer.

This chain links TRBV14 with TRBJ2-5; D remains ambiguous. Germline lookup yields CDR1 SGHDN and CDR2 FVKESK. The V gene lost 4 bases and the J gene lost 2 bases, with 8 bases spanning the gap. The CDR3 has 13 amino acids. The CDR3 here is CASSPRAQETQYF. CDR3 DNA sequence: TGTGCCAGCAGCCCCCGGGCGCAAGAGACCCAGTACTTC.

The rearrangement uses TRBV19 and TRBJ1-2, with D uncertain. V was clipped by 5 bases and J by 8 bases, with 12 bases between them. There are 12 residues in the CDR3. Germline-derived CDR1 and CDR2 are LNHDA and SQIVND (reference sequence). The chain's CDR3 is CASSVSLGGYTF. The CDR3 DNA sequence: TGTGCCAGTAGTGTTTCCCTAGGGGGCTACACCTTC.

The gene calls are TRBV7-2 and TRBJ2-3; perhaps D is TRBD1 or TRBD2 (7 bases each). CDR1 SGHTA and CDR2 FQGNSA come from the germline V gene. The CDR3 is made up of 17 amino acids. The V end was cut by 5 bases, the J end by 1 base, with 19 bases between. CDR3 protein: CASSLRQGGAGTDTQYF. CDR3 in DNA: TGTGCCAGCAGCCTCCGACAGGGAGGGGCGGGCACAGATACGCAGTATTTT.

This chain connects TRBV21-1 to TRBJ2-2; TRBD2, the table's D call, lacks a check against the DNA. TRBV21-1 is an annotated pseudogene. This CDR3 is 19 amino acids long. As DNA, the CDR3 is TGTGCCAGCAGTAACGAAAGGGAGGGGGAATTAGCGGTGACCGGGGAGCTGTTTTTT. It translates to CASSNEREGELAVTGELFF.

This clone has only a few counts. This chain connects TRBV5-6 to TRBJ1-4; possibly TRBD1 for D (6 bases). Trimming pared 3 bases from V and 3 bases from J, leaving 12 bases between. The CDR3 contains 15 residues. In germline, CDR1 is SGHDT, CDR2 YYEEEE. CDR3 sequence (DNA): TGTGCCAGCAGCTCCCTAGGACAGTCTAATGAAAAACTGTTTTTT. This translates into CASSSLGQSNEKLFF. The variable domain in full, with the rest retrieved from reference TRBV5-6 and TRBJ1-4, is DAGVTQSPTHLIKTRGQQVTLRCSPKSGHDTVSWYQQALGQGPQFIFQYYEEEERQRGNFPDRFSGHQFPNYSSELNVNALLLGDSALYLCASSSLGQSNEKLFFGSGTQLSVL.

As DNA, the CDR3 is TGTGCTAGTGGTTTTGGGGTCAGCTCCTACAATGAGCAGTTCTTC. It yields the protein CASGFGVSSYNEQFF. This chain joins TRBV12-5 and TRBJ2-1; no definite D call. The germline CDR1 and CDR2 sequences are LGHNT and FRNRAP. The CDR3 is 15 amino acids. Trimming shortened V by 3 bases and J by 0 bases, and 9 bases separated the two germline ends.

As DNA, the CDR3 is TGTGCCAGCAGTCTCTCTTCCGGTACGCAGTATTTT. Protein product: CASSLSSGTQYF. This sequence joins TRBV2 and TRBJ2-3; the D is unclear. Germline V gene lookup returns CDR1 SNHLY and CDR2 FYNNEI. The CDR3 has 12 amino acids. V lost 5 bases and J 8 bases, leaving 11 bases between the germline ends.

The chain joins TRBV7-2 to TRBJ2-1; 10 bases fit TRBD2. Losses at the gene ends were 6 bases for V and 13 bases for J; bases not matched to a gene: 12. CDR3 length: 14 residues. The germline CDR1 and CDR2 sequences are SGHTA and FQGNSA. CDR3 in amino acids: CASSPTSGALVQFF. CDR3 DNA: TGTGCCAGCAGTCCTACTAGCGGGGCCCTCGTCCAGTTCTTC.

V usage is TRBV28 and J usage is TRBJ1-4; TRBD1 might be the D (6 bases). This CDR3 is built from 14 residues. V lost 2 bases and J 8 bases, leaving 12 bases between the germline ends. Germline V CDR1 and CDR2: MDHEN, SYDVKM. CDR3 nucleotide sequence: TGTGCCAGCAGTTTACGGCAGGGGAGCGAAAAACTGTTTTTT. This encodes CASSLRQGSEKLFF.

Only a few counts were recorded for this clone. The chain links TRBV5-6 to TRBJ2-7; tentatively, D is TRBD1 or TRBD2 (6 bases each). Germline values: CDR1 SGHDT, CDR2 YYEEEE. The CDR3 spans 14 residues. V dropped 3 bases and J dropped 5 bases, with 15 bases sitting between them. CDR3 protein: CASSWGPREDEQYF. The CDR3, as DNA: TGTGCCAGCAGCTGGGGGCCTAGGGAGGACGAGCAGTACTTC.

In its sample, this clone was seen a few times. The chain employs TRBV7-3 and TRBJ2-2; D unclear. Per germline, CDR1 SGHTA and CDR2 FQGTGA. Deletions cut 3 bases from V and 8 bases from J, with 4 bases between. CDR3 length equals 11 residues. The CDR3 spells CASSFRGELFF. In DNA, the CDR3 is TGTGCCAGCAGCTTTCGGGGGGAGCTGTTTTTT.

The V and J genes are TRBV5-1 and TRBJ2-1; possible D gene TRBD2, 7 bases. The V gene's germline CDR1 is SGHRS and CDR2 YFSETQ. V was shortened by 4 bases and J by 2 bases, with 13 bases between the two germline ends. CDR3 size: 15 residues. In DNA form, the CDR3 reads TGCGCCAGCAGCCCCACAGGGAGGGCCTACAATGAGCAGTTCTTC. This codes for CASSPTGRAYNEQFF.

V usage is TRBV5-5 and J usage is TRBJ2-7; TRBD1 matches 7 bases. The length of the CDR3 is 15 residues. Germline-derived CDR1 and CDR2 are SGHKS and YYEKEE (reference sequence). V lost 1 base, J lost 0 bases, and 4 bases stayed unmatched. The DNA of the CDR3 is TGTGCCAGCAGCTTGCAAGGGACAGCCTCCTACGAGCAGTACTTC. Translated: CASSLQGTASYEQYF. Full variable domain (rest looked up from reference TRBV5-5 and TRBJ2-7): DAGVTQSPTHLIKTRGQQVTLRCSPISGHKSVSWYQQVLGQGPQFIFQYYEKEERGRGNFPDRFSARQFPNYSSELNVNALLLGDSALYLCASSLQGTASYEQYFGPGTRLTVT.

The chain carries TRBV28 and TRBJ2-5; TRBD2 might be the D (5 bases). The ends were cut back, 5 bases at V and 5 bases at J, with 6 bases in the middle. The CDR3 is made up of 11 amino acids. CDR1 MDHEN and CDR2 SYDVKM come from the germline V gene. The chain's CDR3 is CASSPGETQYF. The CDR3 coding sequence is TGTGCCAGCAGTCCGGGGGAGACCCAGTACTTC.

This clone was seen just once. The CDR3 loop is CASSHAAGDGYTF. CDR3 DNA sequence: TGTGCCAGCAGCCACGCGGCCGGGGATGGCTACACCTTC. The rearrangement links TRBV7-9 to TRBJ1-2; no clear D. Germline V gives CDR1 SEHNR, CDR2 FQNEAQ (reference sequence). This CDR3 contains 13 residues. V dropped 5 bases and J dropped 6 bases, with 13 bases sitting between them.

The rearrangement joins TRBV4-1 to TRBJ2-5, with no clear D. The V gene's germline CDR1 is MGHRA and CDR2 YSYEKL. Trimming removed 3 bases at V and 2 bases at J, with 7 bases between. There are 13 residues in the CDR3. The CDR3 bases are TGCGCCAGCAGCCACGCAGGTCAAGAGACCCAGTACTTC. As protein: CASSHAGQETQYF.

In nucleotides, the CDR3 is TGTGCCAGCAGTCTGAATGGGGAGAGAGAGACCCAGTACTTC. It translates to CASSLNGERETQYF. The rearrangement joins TRBV7-7 to TRBJ2-5, with a possible D match to TRBD2 (5 bases). CDR1 is SSHAT, CDR2 FNYEAQ, per germline (reference sequence). Trimming took 6 bases from V and 4 from J, leaving 15 bases between them. This CDR3 comprises 14 residues.

The chain couples TRBV5-1 to TRBJ1-1; D remains unclear. CDR1 and CDR2 (germline): SGHRS, YFSETQ. This CDR3 region has 13 residues. The V end was cut by 2 bases, the J end by 3 bases, with 8 bases between. The CDR3 nucleotides read TGCGCCAGCAGCTTCGGTCGAGACACTGAAGCTTTCTTT. It encodes CASSFGRDTEAFF.

The V call is TRBV5-1, the J call TRBJ2-7; TRBD1 aligns across 9 bases. Germline V lookup: CDR1 SGHRS, CDR2 YFSETQ. CDR3 length: 14 amino acids. The ends lost 0 bases at V and 2 bases at J; junction bases unmatched: 0. CDR3 residues: CASSLGQGAYEQYF. CDR3 in DNA: TGCGCCAGCAGCTTGGGACAGGGGGCCTACGAGCAGTACTTC.

The chain has TRBV5-1 and TRBJ2-1, with D unresolved. Trimming shortened V by 4 bases and J by 3 bases, and 14 bases separated the two germline ends. In germline, CDR1 is SGHRS, CDR2 YFSETQ. The CDR3 length is 15 residues. CDR3: CASSPLPPLYNEQFF. CDR3 nucleotide sequence: TGCGCCAGCAGCCCATTACCACCTCTCTACAATGAGCAGTTCTTC.

V is TRBV6-5 and J is TRBJ2-2, with D hard to call. This CDR3 has 14 residues. V was trimmed by 7 bases and J by 2 bases, leaving 11 bases between them. Germline CDR1 reads MNHEY; CDR2 reads SVGAGI. CDR3: CASNLTPNTGELFF. CDR3 sequence (DNA): TGTGCCAGCAACCTGACGCCTAACACCGGGGAGCTGTTTTTT.